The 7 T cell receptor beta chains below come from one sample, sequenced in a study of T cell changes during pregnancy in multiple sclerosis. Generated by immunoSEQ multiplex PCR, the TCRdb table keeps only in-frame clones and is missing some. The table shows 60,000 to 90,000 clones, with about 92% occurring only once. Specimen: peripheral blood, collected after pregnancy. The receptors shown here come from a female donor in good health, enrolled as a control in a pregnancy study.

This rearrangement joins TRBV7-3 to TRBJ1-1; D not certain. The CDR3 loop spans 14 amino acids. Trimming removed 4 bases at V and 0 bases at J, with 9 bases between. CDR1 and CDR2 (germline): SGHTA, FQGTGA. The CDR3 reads CASSSSAMNTEAFF. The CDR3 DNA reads TGTGCCAGCAGCTCCAGCGCGATGAACACTGAAGCTTTCTTT.

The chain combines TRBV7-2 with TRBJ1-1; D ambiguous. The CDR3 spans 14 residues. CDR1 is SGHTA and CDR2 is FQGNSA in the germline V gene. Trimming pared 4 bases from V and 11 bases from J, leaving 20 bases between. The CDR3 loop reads CASSSLPTRLRAFF. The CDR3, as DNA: TGTGCCAGCAGCTCGTTACCGACCCGCCTGCGGGCTTTCTTT.

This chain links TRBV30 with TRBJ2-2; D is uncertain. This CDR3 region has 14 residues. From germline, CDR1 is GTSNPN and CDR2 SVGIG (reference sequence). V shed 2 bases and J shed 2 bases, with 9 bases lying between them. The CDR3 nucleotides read TGTGCCTGGAGTCGACTCCTCAACACCGGGGAGCTGTTTTTT. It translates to CAWSRLLNTGELFF.

CDR3 sequence reads: CATSRDGDRATGELFF. The CDR3 nucleotides read TGTGCCACCAGCAGAGATGGGGACAGGGCCACCGGGGAGCTGTTTTTT. The chain combines TRBV15 with TRBJ2-2; 9 positions agree with TRBD1. CDR1 and CDR2 (germline): LNHNV, YYDKDF (reference sequence). V lost 0 bases to trimming and J lost 4 bases; unmatched junction nucleotides: 3. The CDR3 runs to 16 residues.

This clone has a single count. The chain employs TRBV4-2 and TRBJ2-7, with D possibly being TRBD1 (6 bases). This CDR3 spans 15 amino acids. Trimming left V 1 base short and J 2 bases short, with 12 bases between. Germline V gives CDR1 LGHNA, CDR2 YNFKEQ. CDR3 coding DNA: TGTGCCAGCAGCCAAGGGCCGGACAGCACCTACGAGCAGTACTTC. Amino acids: CASSQGPDSTYEQYF.

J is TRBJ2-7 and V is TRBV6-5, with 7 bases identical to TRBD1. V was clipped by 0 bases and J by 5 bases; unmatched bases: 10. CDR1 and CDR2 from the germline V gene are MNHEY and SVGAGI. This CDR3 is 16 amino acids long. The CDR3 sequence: CASSYSITGVSHEQYF. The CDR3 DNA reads TGTGCCAGCAGTTACTCGATCACAGGGGTTTCCCACGAGCAGTACTTC.

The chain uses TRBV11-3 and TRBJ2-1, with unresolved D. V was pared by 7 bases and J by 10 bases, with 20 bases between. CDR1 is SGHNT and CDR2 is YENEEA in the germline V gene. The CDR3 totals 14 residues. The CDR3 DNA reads TGTGCCAGCACTCCCCAGGCCGCTCGCCCAGAGCAGTTCTTC. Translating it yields CASTPQAARPEQFF.